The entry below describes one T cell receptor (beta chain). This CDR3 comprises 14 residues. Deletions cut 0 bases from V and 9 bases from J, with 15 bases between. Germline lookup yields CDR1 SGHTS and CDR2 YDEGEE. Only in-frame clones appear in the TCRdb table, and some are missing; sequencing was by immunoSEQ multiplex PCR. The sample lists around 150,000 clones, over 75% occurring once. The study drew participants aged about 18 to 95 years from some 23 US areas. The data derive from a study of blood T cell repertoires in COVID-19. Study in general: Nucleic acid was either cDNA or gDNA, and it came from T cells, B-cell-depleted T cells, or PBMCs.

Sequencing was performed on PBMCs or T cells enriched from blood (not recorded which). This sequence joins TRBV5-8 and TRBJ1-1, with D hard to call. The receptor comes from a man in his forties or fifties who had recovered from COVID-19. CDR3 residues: CASSLAKPRNQAFF. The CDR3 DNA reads TGTGCCAGCAGCTTGGCCAAACCCAGGAACCAAGCTTTCTTT.